Below are 32 T cell receptor beta chains sequenced from a single sample in a study of T cell changes during pregnancy in multiple sclerosis. Assay: immunoSEQ multiplex PCR; the TCRdb copy retains only in-frame clones and omits some. The profile shows approximately 31,000 clones, around 90% of them singletons. This specimen was CD4+ T cells from peripheral blood mononuclear cells, taken in the second trimester of pregnancy. These receptors came from a female donor in good health, enrolled as a control in a pregnancy study.

The genes are TRBV10-3 and TRBJ2-7; no clear D gene. The germline CDR1 and CDR2 sequences are ENHRY and SYGVKD. V lost 3 bases and J 6 bases, leaving 12 bases between the germline ends. The CDR3 is 13 amino acids. CDR3 sequence: CAISDRSILEQYF. CDR3 DNA: TGTGCCATCAGTGACAGGTCAATCCTCGAGCAGTACTTC.

The genes are TRBV5-1 and TRBJ2-5, with 12 bases matching TRBD2. The ends lost 3 bases at V and 2 bases at J; junction bases unmatched: 2. This CDR3 is built from 15 residues. Germline CDR1 and CDR2: SGHRS and YFSETQ. The CDR3 here is CASSWTSGDQETQYF. CDR3 bases: TGCGCCAGCAGCTGGACTAGCGGGGATCAAGAGACCCAGTACTTC.

The chain is built from TRBV7-2 and TRBJ2-3, with D maybe TRBD1 (6 bases). Trimming stripped 3 bases from V and 5 bases from J, with 15 bases between. Germline CDR1 reads SGHTA; CDR2 reads FQGNSA. There are 15 residues in the CDR3. This CDR3 is CASSFLQGTLDTQYF. The CDR3 nucleotides are TGTGCCAGCAGCTTCCTTCAGGGGACCTTAGATACGCAGTATTTT.

The V and J genes are TRBV5-6 and TRBJ1-6, with 7 positions matching TRBD1. This CDR3 region has 15 residues. Germline V gene sequence: CDR1 SGHDT, CDR2 YYEEEE. V lost 1 base, J lost 5 bases, and 3 bases stayed unmatched. The CDR3 here is CASSLPTGDNSPLHF. Written as DNA, the CDR3 is TGTGCCAGCAGCTTGCCCACAGGGGATAATTCACCCCTCCACTTT. The whole variable domain, remainder taken from reference TRBV5-6 and TRBJ1-6, is DAGVTQSPTHLIKTRGQQVTLRCSPKSGHDTVSWYQQALGQGPQFIFQYYEEEERQRGNFPDRFSGHQFPNYSSELNVNALLLGDSALYLCASSLPTGDNSPLHFGNGTRLTVT.

CDR3 protein: CAIRIFTGSTDTQYF. The CDR3 DNA reads TGTGCCATCAGGATCTTTACAGGTTCCACAGATACGCAGTATTTT. The gene calls are TRBV10-3 and TRBJ2-3; possibly TRBD1 for D (5 bases). The CDR3 spans 15 residues. Trimming stripped 6 bases from V and 2 bases from J, with 15 bases between. Germline CDR1 reads ENHRY; CDR2 reads SYGVKD.

This clone was counted a single time. The gene calls are TRBV29-1 and TRBJ1-3; D unresolved. Trimming took 4 bases from V and 0 from J, leaving 10 bases between them. CDR3 length: 14 residues. The germline gives CDR1 SQVTM, CDR2 ANQGSEA. The CDR3 here is CSVGARSSGNTIYF. CDR3 sequence (DNA): TGCAGCGTTGGTGCCCGCAGCTCTGGAAACACCATATATTTT.

This clone was observed once. The junction departs from the called germline gene at one end, perhaps through a read error. This chain uses TRBV10-3 with TRBJ2-5; 10 nucleotides line up with TRBD2. Germline-derived CDR1 and CDR2 are ENHRY and SYGVKD. CDR3 length equals 15 residues. The DNA for the CDR3 is TGTGCCACCAGTACGAGCGGGGGGGCCGGTGAGACCCAGTACTTC. Amino acid sequence: CATSTSGGAGETQYF.

This chain links TRBV19 with TRBJ2-4; TRBD1 matches 8 bases. V lost 6 bases and J lost 0; bases outside the gene matches: 7. The germline CDR1 and CDR2 sequences are LNHDA and SQIVND (reference sequence). This CDR3 has 16 residues. DNA for the CDR3: TGTGCCAGTAGCTTCGGACAGGGCCTAGCCAAAAACATTCAGTACTTC. This codes for CASSFGQGLAKNIQYF. The variable domain in full, with the rest retrieved from reference TRBV19 and TRBJ2-4, is DGGITQSPKYLFRKEGQNVTLSCEQNLNHDAMYWYRQDPGQGLRLIYYSQIVNDFQKGDIAEGYSVSREKKESFPLTVTSAQKNPTAFYLCASSFGQGLAKNIQYFGAGTRLSVL.

The CDR3 DNA reads TGTGCCAGTAGTATGCAGGGACAGGGGAACTATGGCTACACCTTC. This encodes CASSMQGQGNYGYTF. V usage is TRBV19 and J usage is TRBJ1-2; 10 nucleotides agree with TRBD1. The CDR3 is 15 residues long. Germline V gene lookup returns CDR1 LNHDA and CDR2 SQIVND (reference sequence). V trimming: 3 bases; J trimming: 2 bases; junction bases outside the gene matches: 3.

The CDR3 loop is CASRGTGGYEQYF. In DNA form, the CDR3 reads TGTGCCAGCAGAGGGACAGGGGGCTACGAGCAGTACTTC. J is TRBJ2-7 and V is TRBV6-6; 11 bases match TRBD1. The CDR3 totals 13 residues. Germline V CDR1 and CDR2: MNHNY, SVGAGI (reference sequence). V shed 6 bases and J 3 bases; nucleotides not matched to a gene: 1.

V is TRBV10-2 and J is TRBJ2-1, with 12 bases matching TRBD1. V trimming: 7 bases; J trimming: 9 bases; junction bases outside the gene matches: 7. CDR1 and CDR2 from the germline V gene are WSHSY and SAAADI. CDR3 length equals 14 residues. Here the CDR3 reads CASNAGQGAREQFF. CDR3 nucleotides: TGCGCCAGCAATGCGGGACAGGGGGCGCGTGAGCAGTTCTTC.

V is TRBV2 and J is TRBJ1-5; D is perhaps TRBD1 (6 bases). The germline V gene encodes CDR1 SNHLY and CDR2 FYNNEI. The CDR3 extends over 17 amino acids. The V gene lost 7 bases and the J gene lost 0 bases, with 19 bases spanning the gap. This CDR3 is CASTLGGQRYSNQPQHF. As DNA, the CDR3 is TGTGCCAGCACCTTAGGAGGACAGAGATATAGCAATCAGCCCCAGCATTTT. Combining the CDR3 with reference TRBV2 and TRBJ1-5 gives the whole variable domain EPEVTQTPSHQVTQMGQEVILRCVPISNHLYFYWYRQILGQKVEFLVSFYNNEISEKSEIFDDQFSVERPDGSNFTLKIRSTKLEDSAMYFCASTLGGQRYSNQPQHFGDGTRLSIL.

The V and J genes are TRBV7-2 and TRBJ1-1, with TRBD1 as a possible D gene (5 bases). The CDR3 contains 15 residues. Germline-derived CDR1 and CDR2 are SGHTA and FQGNSA. V dropped 5 bases and J dropped 3 bases, with 16 bases sitting between them. CDR3 sequence reads: CASSPLRGLYTEAFF. CDR3 DNA: TGTGCCAGCAGCCCTTTAAGGGGCCTCTACACTGAAGCTTTCTTT.

The chain joins TRBV18 to TRBJ2-3; 7 nucleotides agree with TRBD2. The ends lost 3 bases at V and 2 bases at J; junction bases unmatched: 8. This CDR3 has 16 amino acids. CDR1 and CDR2 from the germline V gene are KGHSH and LQKENI. CDR3 sequence: CASSPRRGDSTDTQYF. Here the CDR3 DNA reads TGTGCCAGCTCACCGCGACGGGGGGACTCCACAGATACGCAGTATTTT.

This sequence joins TRBV7-2 and TRBJ2-7; no clear D gene. Trimming removed 3 bases from V and 7 bases from J, with 13 bases in between. Germline values: CDR1 SGHTA, CDR2 FQGNSA. The CDR3 has 13 amino acids. The CDR3 loop is CASSLNSLPEQYF. The CDR3 DNA is TGTGCCAGCAGCTTGAACAGCCTCCCGGAGCAGTACTTC.

The J gene is TRBJ1-1, the V gene TRBV6-5; no clear D. Germline V lookup: CDR1 MNHEY, CDR2 SVGAGI. The germline V and J ends were trimmed by 5 bases and 10 bases, with 11 bases remaining between them. CDR3 length: 11 amino acids. For the CDR3, the DNA is TGTGCCAGCAGTACGGGGAATGCAGCTTTCTTT. This gives the protein CASSTGNAAFF.

The V call is TRBV5-1, the J call TRBJ1-1; possibly TRBD1 for D (6 bases). The CDR3 covers 14 residues. Trimming took 3 bases from V and 2 from J, leaving 11 bases between them. In germline, CDR1 is SGHRS, CDR2 YFSETQ. The CDR3 is CASSWTDSNTEAFF. The CDR3 DNA reads as TGCGCCAGCAGCTGGACAGACTCAAACACTGAAGCTTTCTTT.

This rearrangement joins TRBV6-5 to TRBJ1-6, with a tentative D call TRBD1 (6 bases). This CDR3 region has 15 residues. V was shortened by 1 base and J by 7 bases, with 11 bases between the two germline ends. The germline gives CDR1 MNHEY, CDR2 SVGAGI. CDR3 loop: CASSYFGQKNSPLHF. Here the CDR3 DNA reads TGTGCCAGCAGTTACTTCGGACAGAAGAATTCACCCCTCCACTTT.

The gene calls are TRBV19 and TRBJ2-1; 12 bases match TRBD2. Per the germline V gene, CDR1 is LNHDA and CDR2 is SQIVND (reference sequence). The V segment lost 7 bases and the J segment 0 bases; nucleotides outside the gene matches: 4. The CDR3 extends over 16 amino acids. As DNA, the CDR3 is TGTGCCAGTACCCTAGCGGGAGGGAGCTCCTACAATGAGCAGTTCTTC. Protein sequence: CASTLAGGSSYNEQFF.

The chain joins TRBV12-5 to TRBJ2-2, with 16 bases identical to TRBD2. CDR3 length equals 21 residues. V was pared by 4 bases and J by 6 bases, with 17 bases of the junction left unmatched. Germline assignment: CDR1 LGHNT and CDR2 FRNRAP. This CDR3 reads CASGSSTKPPGLAGGAGELFF. The DNA of the CDR3 is TGTGCTAGTGGTTCCTCAACAAAACCTCCGGGACTAGCGGGGGGGGCCGGGGAGCTGTTTTTT.

V gene TRBV12-5 combines with J gene TRBJ2-1; TRBD2 matches 10 bases. This CDR3 is built from 13 residues. The V and J ends lost 6 bases and 9 bases, in that order; junction bases with no gene match: 5. CDR1 is LGHNT and CDR2 is FRNRAP in the germline V gene. The CDR3 reads CASGLAGVVEQFF. CDR3 sequence (DNA): TGTGCTAGTGGGCTAGCGGGAGTTGTTGAGCAGTTCTTC.

The chain carries TRBV5-1 and TRBJ2-1, with TRBD2 matching over 14 bases. J was trimmed by 2 bases and V by 4 bases; bases with no gene match: 11. The CDR3 totals 19 residues. Germline V lookup: CDR1 SGHRS, CDR2 YFSETQ. The chain's CDR3 is CASSEPGLAGEKPYNEQFF. The CDR3 DNA is TGCGCCAGCAGCGAGCCGGGACTAGCGGGAGAAAAACCCTACAATGAGCAGTTCTTC.

This clone was seen only a few times. V is TRBV27 and J is TRBJ1-1; tentative D call: TRBD1 (5 bases). Germline lookup yields CDR1 MNHEY and CDR2 SMNVEV (reference sequence). V was cut by 8 bases and J by 5 bases, with 15 bases left in between. The CDR3 has 13 amino acids. The CDR3 loop is CASSTGLATEAFF. The CDR3, as DNA: TGTGCCAGCTCAACAGGTTTGGCGACTGAAGCTTTCTTT.

CDR3 nucleotides: TGTGCCAGCAGGGCCGGGACTTTTTCCTACGAGCAGTACTTC. Amino acid sequence: CASRAGTFSYEQYF. The chain employs TRBV28 and TRBJ2-7; TRBD2 might be the D (6 bases). There are 14 residues in the CDR3. Germline CDR1 and CDR2: MDHEN and SYDVKM. The V gene lost 6 bases and the J gene lost 1 base, with 13 bases spanning the gap.

This rearrangement joins TRBV7-2 to TRBJ2-3; possible D gene TRBD2, 6 bases. CDR1 is SGHTA and CDR2 is FQGNSA in the germline V gene. The CDR3 sequence is 16 residues long. V was pared by 7 bases and J by 2 bases, with 19 bases between. The CDR3 loop reads CASTLLGGEATDTQYF. In nucleotides, the CDR3 is TGTGCCAGCACATTGTTAGGAGGGGAGGCCACAGATACGCAGTATTTT.

J is TRBJ2-7 and V is TRBV6-5, with 14 bases identical to TRBD2. With V trimmed by 2 bases and J by 7 bases, 7 bases remained unmatched. Looked up from germline, CDR1 is MNHEY and CDR2 is SVGAGI. The CDR3 consists of 16 residues. CDR3 DNA sequence: TGTGCCAGCAGTTACCCGGGGACTAGCGGGAGCTGGGAGCAGTACTTC. This sequence encodes CASSYPGTSGSWEQYF.

This clone was counted between two and nine times. J is TRBJ1-2 and V is TRBV30; maybe TRBD1 (5 bases). Trimming removed 4 bases from V and 0 bases from J, with 9 bases in between. There are 13 residues in the CDR3. Looked up from germline, CDR1 is GTSNPN and CDR2 is SVGIG (reference sequence). The CDR3: CAWTTVANYGYTF. CDR3 in DNA: TGTGCCTGGACGACAGTAGCTAACTATGGCTACACCTTC.

V is TRBV19 and J is TRBJ2-6; D perhaps matches TRBD1 (7 bases). This CDR3 region has 20 residues. Trimming pared 10 bases from V and 0 bases from J, leaving 28 bases between. CDR1 and CDR2 from the germline V gene are LNHDA and SQIVND (reference sequence). The CDR3 protein is CATTSGRGAIPDSGANVLTF. In DNA form, the CDR3 reads TGTGCCACCACTTCGGGCAGGGGGGCTATACCAGACTCTGGGGCCAACGTCCTGACTTTC. The full variable domain, in which reference TRBV19 and TRBJ2-6 provide the parts outside the CDR3, is DGGITQSPKYLFRKEGQNVTLSCEQNLNHDAMYWYRQDPGQGLRLIYYSQIVNDFQKGDIAEGYSVSREKKESFPLTVTSAQKNPTAFYLCATTSGRGAIPDSGANVLTFGAGSRLTVL.

The genes are TRBV30 and TRBJ1-1; no firm D call. The germline V gene has CDR1 GTSNPN and CDR2 SVGIG (reference sequence). CDR3 size: 13 residues. Trimming removed 2 bases at V and 3 bases at J, with 10 bases between. CDR3 coding DNA: TGTGCCTGGAGTCGACAAGCCGACACTGAAGCTTTCTTT. The encoded protein is CAWSRQADTEAFF.

DNA of the CDR3: TGTGCCAGCAGCCTCAATCCGGGACAGGGCGACTATGGCTACACCTTC. Its protein is CASSLNPGQGDYGYTF. This chain joins TRBV5-6 and TRBJ1-2; 9 bases fit TRBD1. Trimming took 4 bases from V and 3 from J; bases not matched to a gene: 10. There are 16 residues in the CDR3. Per germline, CDR1 SGHDT and CDR2 YYEEEE.

Written as DNA, the CDR3 is TGCGCCAGCAGTGAGTCCCTGGCCGGCGGGGAGACCCAGTACTTC. Its protein is CASSESLAGGETQYF. The rearrangement uses TRBV10-1 and TRBJ2-5, with D tentatively TRBD2 (5 bases). This CDR3 spans 15 amino acids. The germline V gene encodes CDR1 WNHNN and CDR2 SYGVQD (reference sequence). V was pared by 0 bases and J by 5 bases, with 13 bases between.

The chain combines TRBV11-1 with TRBJ2-7, with D maybe TRBD2 (6 bases). Germline CDR1 and CDR2: SGHAT and FQDESV (reference sequence). The V gene lost 8 bases and the J gene lost 2 bases, with 16 bases spanning the gap. The CDR3 has 14 residues. In nucleotides, the CDR3 is TGTGCCAGCGGCACCGGGACTTCCCCCTACGAGCAGTACTTC. Amino acids: CASGTGTSPYEQYF.